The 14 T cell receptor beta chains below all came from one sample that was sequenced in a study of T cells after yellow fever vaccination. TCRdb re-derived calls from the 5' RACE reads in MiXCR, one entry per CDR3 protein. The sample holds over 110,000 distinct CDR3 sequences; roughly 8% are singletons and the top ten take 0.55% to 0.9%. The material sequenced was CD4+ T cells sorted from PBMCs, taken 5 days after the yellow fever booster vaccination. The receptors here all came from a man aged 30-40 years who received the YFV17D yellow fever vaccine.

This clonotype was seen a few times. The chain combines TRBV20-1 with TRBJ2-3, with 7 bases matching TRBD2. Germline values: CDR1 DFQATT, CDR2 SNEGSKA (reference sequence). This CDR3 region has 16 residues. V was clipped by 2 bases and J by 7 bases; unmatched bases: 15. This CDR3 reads CSARPPASGLGYTQYF. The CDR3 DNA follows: TGCAGTGCTAGACCCCCAGCTAGCGGCCTTGGGTATACGCAGTATTTT.

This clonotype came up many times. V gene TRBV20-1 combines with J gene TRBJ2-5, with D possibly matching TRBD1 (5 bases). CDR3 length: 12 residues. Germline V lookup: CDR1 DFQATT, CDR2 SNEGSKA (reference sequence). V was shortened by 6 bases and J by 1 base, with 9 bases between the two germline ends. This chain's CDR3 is CSAQGLQETQYF. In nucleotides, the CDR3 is TGCAGTGCCCAGGGTCTCCAAGAGACCCAGTACTTC.

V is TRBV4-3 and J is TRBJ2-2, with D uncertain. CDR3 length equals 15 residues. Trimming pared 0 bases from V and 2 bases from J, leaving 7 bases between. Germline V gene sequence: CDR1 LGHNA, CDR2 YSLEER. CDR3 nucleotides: TGCGCCAGCAGCCAAGATGGCCTTAACACCGGGGAGCTGTTTTTT. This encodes CASSQDGLNTGELFF.

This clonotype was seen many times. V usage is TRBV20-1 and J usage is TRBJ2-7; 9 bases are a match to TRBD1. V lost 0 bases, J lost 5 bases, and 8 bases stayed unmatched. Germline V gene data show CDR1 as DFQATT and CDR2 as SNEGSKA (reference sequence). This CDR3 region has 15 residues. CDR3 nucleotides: TGCAGTGCTAGAGATGGCGGGACAGGGTACGACGAGCAGTACTTC. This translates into CSARDGGTGYDEQYF.

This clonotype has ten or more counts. This CDR3 reads CASSSKREEDTQYF. The CDR3 DNA reads as TGTGCCAGCAGCTCAAAGCGGGAGGAGGATACGCAGTATTTT. V and J are TRBV5-6 and TRBJ2-3, with 9 bases fitting TRBD2. Germline CDR1 reads SGHDT; CDR2 reads YYEEEE. This CDR3 contains 14 residues. Losses at the gene ends were 3 bases for V and 6 bases for J; bases not matched to a gene: 5.

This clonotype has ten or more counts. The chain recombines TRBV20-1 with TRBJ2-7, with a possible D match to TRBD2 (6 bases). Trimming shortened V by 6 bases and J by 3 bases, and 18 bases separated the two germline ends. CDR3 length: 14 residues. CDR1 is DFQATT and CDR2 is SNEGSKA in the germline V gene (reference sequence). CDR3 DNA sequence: TGCAGTGCCCCTCAAGCGGAGGGGAACTACGAGCAGTACTTC. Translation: CSAPQAEGNYEQYF.

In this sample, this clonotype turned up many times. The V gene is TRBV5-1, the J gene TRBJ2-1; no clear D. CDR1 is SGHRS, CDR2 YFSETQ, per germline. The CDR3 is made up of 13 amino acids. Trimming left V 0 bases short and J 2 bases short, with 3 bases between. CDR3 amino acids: CASSLGAYNEQFF. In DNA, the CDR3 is TGCGCCAGCAGCTTGGGGGCCTACAATGAGCAGTTCTTC.

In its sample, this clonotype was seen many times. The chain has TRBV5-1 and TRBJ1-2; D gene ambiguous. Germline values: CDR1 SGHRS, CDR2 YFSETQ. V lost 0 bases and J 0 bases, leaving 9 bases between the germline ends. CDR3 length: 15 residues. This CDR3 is CASSLGTLPNYGYTF. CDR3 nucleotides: TGCGCCAGCAGCTTGGGCACACTTCCTAACTATGGCTACACCTTC.

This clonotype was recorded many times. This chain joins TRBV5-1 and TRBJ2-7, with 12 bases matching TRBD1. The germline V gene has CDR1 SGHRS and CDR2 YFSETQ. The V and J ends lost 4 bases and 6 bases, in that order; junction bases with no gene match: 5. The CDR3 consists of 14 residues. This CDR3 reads CASSAGTGGLEQYF. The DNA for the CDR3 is TGCGCCAGCAGCGCCGGGACAGGGGGCCTCGAGCAGTACTTC.

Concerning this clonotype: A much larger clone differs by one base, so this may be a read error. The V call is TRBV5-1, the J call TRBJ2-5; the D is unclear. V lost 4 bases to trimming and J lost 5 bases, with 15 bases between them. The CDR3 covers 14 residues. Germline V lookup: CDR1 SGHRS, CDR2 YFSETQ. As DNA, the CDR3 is TGCGCCAGCAGCAAAAACGGTGGCAATGAGACCCAGTACTTC. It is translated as CASSKNGGNETQYF.

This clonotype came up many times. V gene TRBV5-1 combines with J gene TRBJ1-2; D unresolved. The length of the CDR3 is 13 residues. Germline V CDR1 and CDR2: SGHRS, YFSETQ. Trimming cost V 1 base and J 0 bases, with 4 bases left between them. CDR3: CASSLSTNYGYTF. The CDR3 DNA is TGCGCCAGCAGCTTGTCCACTAACTATGGCTACACCTTC.

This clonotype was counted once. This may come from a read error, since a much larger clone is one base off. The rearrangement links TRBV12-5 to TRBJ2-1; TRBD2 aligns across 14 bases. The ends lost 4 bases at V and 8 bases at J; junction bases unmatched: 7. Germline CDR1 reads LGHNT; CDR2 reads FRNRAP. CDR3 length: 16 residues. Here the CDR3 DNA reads TGTGCTAGTGGTTATCCAGGGACTAGCGGGAGCGATGAGCAGTTCTTC. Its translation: CASGYPGTSGSDEQFF.

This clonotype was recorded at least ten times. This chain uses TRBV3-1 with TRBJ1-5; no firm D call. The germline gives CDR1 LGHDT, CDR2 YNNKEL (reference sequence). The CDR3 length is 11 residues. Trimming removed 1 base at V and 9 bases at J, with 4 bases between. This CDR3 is CASSQGGPQHF. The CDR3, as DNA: TGTGCCAGCAGCCAAGGGGGGCCCCAGCATTTT. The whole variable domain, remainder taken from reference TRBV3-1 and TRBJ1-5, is DTAVSQTPKYLVTQMGNDKSIKCEQNLGHDTMYWYKQDSKKFLKIMFSYNNKELIINETVPNRFSPKSPDKAHLNLHINSLELGDSAVYFCASSQGGPQHFGDGTRLSIL.

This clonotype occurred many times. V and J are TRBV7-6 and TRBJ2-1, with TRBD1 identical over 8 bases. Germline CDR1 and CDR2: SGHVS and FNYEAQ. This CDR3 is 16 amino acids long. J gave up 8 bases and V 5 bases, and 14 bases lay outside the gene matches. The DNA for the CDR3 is TGTGCCAGCAGCCCGCCCCGGACAGGGAAGGGCGATGAGCAGTTCTTC. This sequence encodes CASSPPRTGKGDEQFF.